The T cell receptor beta chain described here comes from a study of early T cells in non-severe SARS-CoV-2 infection. Study conclusions and caveats: The VDJdb matching leaned toward anti-spike CD8 responses and overlooked private and CD4 specificities.

Attachment of unique molecular identifiers was made to individual cDNA molecules. TCRdb analysed the 5' RACE reads with MiXCR anew, one entry per CDR3 protein. Altogether about 73,000 distinct CDR3 sequences are present, about an eighth being singletons, with the ten largest covering roughly an eighth. This clonotype was detected a few times. Its specificity is unknown. Germline V lookup: CDR1 DFQATT, CDR2 SNEGSKA (reference sequence). V lost 3 bases and J 5 bases, leaving 16 bases between the germline ends. This CDR3 spans 15 amino acids. The receptor comes from an adult who was a healthcare worker with PCR-confirmed SARS-CoV-2 infection or an uninfected control (not recorded which). The material sequenced was whole blood. The rearrangement uses TRBV20-1 and TRBJ2-2; TRBD2 is a possible D gene (6 bases). CDR3 amino acids: CSARGRDLGTGELFF. The CDR3 nucleotides read TGCAGTGCTAGGGGGCGGGACCTCGGTACCGGGGAGCTGTTTTTT.